This TCR beta chain was found in a study of T cells in Graves' hyperthyroidism and ophthalmopathy. There were TCR beta CDR3 regions amplified from RNA transcripts. RT-PCR in the first round (using the HTBI primer set) targeted the TCR CDR3. TCRdb called the multiplex PCR reads again in MiXCR, with one record for every CDR3 protein. Among about 540,000 distinct CDR3 sequences, 40% to 55% were seen once, and the ten largest hold approximately 8.2%. This clonotype was recorded a few times. The CDR3 has 13 residues. Trimming stripped 5 bases from V and 7 bases from J, with 15 bases between. CDR1 and CDR2 from the germline V gene are PRHDT and FYEKMQ (reference sequence).

The rearrangement links TRBV13 to TRBJ2-7; a possible D gene is TRBD1 (5 bases). This receptor was identified in a woman aged 18-29 years with Graves' hyperthyroidism. The sequenced material came from peripheral blood or thyroid tissue (not recorded which). This chain's CDR3 is CASSPRTHGEQYF. In nucleotides, the CDR3 is TGTGCCAGCAGCCCGCGGACACATGGGGAGCAGTACTTC. The full variable domain, in which reference TRBV13 and TRBJ2-7 provide the parts outside the CDR3, is AAGVIQSPRHLIKEKRETATLKCYPIPRHDTVYWYQQGPGQDPQFLISFYEKMQSDKGSIPDRFSAQQFSDYHSELNMSSLELGDSALYFCASSPRTHGEQYFGPGTRLTVT.